This entry concerns a single T cell receptor (beta chain). This entry is derived from a study of blood T cell repertoires in COVID-19. Study-level background: The analysed material was cDNA or gDNA that came from T cells, B-cell-depleted T cells, or PBMCs.

The germline V and J ends were trimmed by 0 bases and 4 bases, with 12 bases remaining between them. The CDR3 length is 15 residues. Germline V lookup: CDR1 SGHAT, CDR2 FQNNGV. Per the original data handling: Amplification of reference gene primers provided the estimated nucleated cell counts. Using immunoSEQ multiplex PCR, the repertoire was profiled, and TCRdb retains in-frame clones only, with some absent. The V and J calls and clone size are taken from that table; D and trimming were inferred from the DNA. The sample carries around 280,000 clones, approximately 83% recorded once. This rearrangement joins TRBV11-2 to TRBJ1-2; D may be TRBD1 (6 bases). This clonotype originated in a woman aged 25-40 years who had recovered from COVID-19. Material: peripheral blood. CDR3 nucleotide sequence: TGTGCCAGCAGCTTAGACAGGGGAGAGGGCTATGGCTACACCTTC. Translation: CASSLDRGEGYGYTF.